This T cell receptor beta chain was captured in a study of CD8+CD57+ T cells in acquired aplastic anemia. The patients chosen for sequencing had shown expansion of CD8+CD57+ cells (detected by flow cytometry). The TCR beta profiling, which covered VDJ combination and CDR3 sequence, was carried out using genomic DNA as the template. TCRdb called the reads again in MiXCR, with one record for every CDR3 protein. The table includes under 200,000 distinct CDR3 sequences, more than 45% detected once. Trimming removed 4 bases from V and 5 bases from J; junction bases left unmatched: 7. Looked up from germline, CDR1 is SGHRS and CDR2 is YFSETQ. The CDR3 runs to 15 residues.

The chain is built from TRBV5-1 and TRBJ2-5; 11 bases agree with TRBD1. The specimen sequenced was sorted CD4+, CD8+, or CD8+CD57+ T cells (not recorded which) from PBMCs. The receptor's source is a human donor with aplastic anemia. For the CDR3, the DNA is TGCGCCAGCAGCGTGTGGGACAGGGGGAAGGAGACCCAGTACTTC. Translation gives CASSVWDRGKETQYF.